A single T cell receptor (beta chain) is shown here with its context. What it binds is unknown. The data were obtained in a study of shared clonotypes between healthy human individuals. Whole-study findings and limits: Apart from blood, nothing was sampled; tissue repertoires likely differ.

The V segment lost 4 bases and the J segment 2 bases; nucleotides outside the gene matches: 9. Germline CDR1 and CDR2: SGHRS and YFSETQ. The CDR3 has 15 residues. Adult donors, all healthy and HIV-negative, had no recent acute infections or vaccinations. An assay was performed, and its level was deep. Sorted-subset replicate PCR reactions contained around 220 ng DNA, corresponding to tens of thousands of T cell genomes. Using immunoSEQ multiplex PCR, the repertoire was profiled, and TCRdb retains in-frame clones only, with some absent. Counted here are 1 million to 1.2 million clones, roughly 77% occurring once; the ten biggest clones make up approximately 0.9%.

The sample consisted of memory CD4+ T cells from PBMCs. Subset here: CD45RA-negative fraction. The sequence was obtained from a man between 18 and 29 years old in good health. Some clones in this sample may be carry-over from other donors' samples. The chain employs TRBV5-1 and TRBJ2-7; TRBD1 agrees at 7 bases. CDR3 nucleotides: TGCGCCAGCAGCACAAAGACAGGGAACCCCTACGAGCAGTACTTC. Protein: CASSTKTGNPYEQYF. The full variable domain, its missing parts supplied by reference TRBV5-1 and TRBJ2-7, is KAGVTQTPRYLIKTRGQQVTLSCSPISGHRSVSWYQQTPGQGLQFLFEYFSETQRNKGNFPGRFSGRQFSNSRSEMNVSTLELGDSALYLCASSTKTGNPYEQYFGPGTRLTVT.